This TCR beta chain was sequenced for a study of cytomegalovirus exposure and HLA in healthy donors. Use of 60 Vbeta and 13 Jbeta primers characterized the PCR. Only in-frame clones appear in the TCRdb table, and some are missing; sequencing was by immunoSEQ multiplex PCR. The table includes some 120,000 clones, less than 90% detected once. Germline CDR1 and CDR2: MGHRA and YSYEKL. The V end was cut by 1 base, the J end by 2 bases, with 12 bases between. This CDR3 contains 15 residues. General study points: It is likely that the observed cluster of highly shared sequence variants was a sequencing artifact.

A word on this clone: Its antigen is still unknown.

This sequence originates from a man between 18 and 35 years old in good health and CMV-seropositive. The chain couples TRBV4-1 to TRBJ2-7; maybe TRBD1 (6 bases). Specimen: PBMCs. CDR3 nucleotide sequence: TGCGCCAGCAGCCAAGGCCCGGACAGAACCTACGAGCAGTACTTC. Its translation: CASSQGPDRTYEQYF.